These 2 T cell receptor delta chains share one sample of origin, sequenced in a study of γδ T cells in repeated Plasmodium falciparum infection. Vgamma9/Vdelta2+ and Vdelta2-negative gammadelta T cells were flow-sorted from PBMC for bulk sequencing. TCRdb made new clone calls on the multiplex PCR reads using CATT. Of approximately 93,000 delta-chain clones in the sample, 0.95% to 1% were seen once. The sequenced sample consisted of gamma-delta T cells from blood. The source of these receptors is a pool of human donors (malaria-infected and uninfected, not separated).

About this clone itself: The protein TCRdb lists belongs to a much larger clone and differs from this DNA's translation at residue 18, which points to a read error; the protein shown is made from the DNA. The chain combines TRDV1 with TRDJ1; 10 nucleotides align to TRDD3. No J gene is reported in TCRdb; it was inferred here by comparing the DNA with germline. V lost 2 bases to trimming and J lost 1 base; unmatched junction nucleotides: 31. This CDR3 has 25 residues. Germline values: CDR1 TSWWSYY, CDR2 QGS. The CDR3 region is CALGEIRNQPERGVLGDSPTDKLIF. The CDR3 coding sequence is TGTGCTCTTGGGGAAATTAGAAATCAGCCAGAAAGGGGCGTACTGGGGGATTCCCCCACCGATAAACTCATCTTT.

Remarks on this clone: The protein recorded in TCRdb matches a much larger clone and deviates from this DNA's translation at residue 17, suggesting a read error; the protein here is obtained by translating the DNA. CDR3 protein: CALGDFQGDTPSPYTDRLIF. The CDR3, as DNA: TGTGCTCTTGGGGATTTCCAAGGGGATACGCCCTCTCCATACACCGATAGACTCATCTTT. This chain connects TRDV1 to TRDJ1, with TRDD3 matching 9 bases. Germline CDR1 TSWWSYY, CDR2 QGS. The CDR3 totals 20 residues.